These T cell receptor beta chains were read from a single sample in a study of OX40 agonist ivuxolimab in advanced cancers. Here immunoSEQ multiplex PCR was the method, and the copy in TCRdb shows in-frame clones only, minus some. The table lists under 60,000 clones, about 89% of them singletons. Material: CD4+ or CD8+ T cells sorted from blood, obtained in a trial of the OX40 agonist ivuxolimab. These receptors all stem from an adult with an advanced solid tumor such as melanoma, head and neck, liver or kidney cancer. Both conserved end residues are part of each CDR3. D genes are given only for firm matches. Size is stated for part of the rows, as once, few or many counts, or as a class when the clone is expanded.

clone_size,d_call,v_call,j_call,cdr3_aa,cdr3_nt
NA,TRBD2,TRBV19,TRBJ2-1,CASSIDGGLYNEQFF,TGTGCCAGTAGTATTGACGGGGGACTATACAATGAGCAGTTCTTC
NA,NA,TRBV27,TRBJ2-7,CASSFPESKQYF,TGTGCCAGCAGTTTCCCCGAGAGCAAGCAGTACTTC
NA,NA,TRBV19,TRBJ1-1,CASSYRVVNTEAFF,TGTGCCAGTAGCTACAGGGTAGTTAACACTGAAGCTTTCTTT
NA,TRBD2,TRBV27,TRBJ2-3,CASSPLAALRSDTQYF,TGTGCCAGCAGCCCGCTAGCGGCTCTACGTTCAGATACGCAGTATTTT
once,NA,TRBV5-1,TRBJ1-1,CASSLRDNLGGTEAFF,TGCGCCAGCAGCTTGAGGGACAACCTAGGCGGGACTGAAGCTTTCTTT
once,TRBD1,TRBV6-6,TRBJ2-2,CASRPQGGTGELFF,TGTGCCAGCAGACCACAGGGGGGCACCGGGGAGCTGTTTTTT
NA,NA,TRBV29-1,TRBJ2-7,CSAGSGEQYF,TGCAGCGCTGGATCCGGAGAGCAGTACTTC
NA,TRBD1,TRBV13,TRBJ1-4,CASSSWDRGLDNEKLFF,TGTGCCAGCAGCTCTTGGGACAGGGGACTTGATAATGAAAAACTGTTTTTT
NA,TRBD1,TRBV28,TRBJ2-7,CASSPILYRGRSYEQYF,TGTGCCAGCAGTCCCATATTATACAGGGGGCGCTCCTACGAGCAGTACTTC
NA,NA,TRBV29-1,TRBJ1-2,CSVVAGEGVGRYGYTF,TGCAGCGTTGTGGCGGGAGAGGGAGTAGGGAGGTATGGCTACACCTTC
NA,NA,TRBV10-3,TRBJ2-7,CAISESSSVPSYEQYF,TGTGCCATCAGTGAGTCCTCTAGCGTACCCTCCTACGAGCAGTACTTC
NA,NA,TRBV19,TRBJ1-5,CASSTPLSLLTSNQPQHF,TGTGCCAGTAGTACCCCGTTGTCCCTACTTACTAGCAATCAGCCCCAGCATTTT
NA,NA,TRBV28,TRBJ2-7,CASSSRLAHYEQYF,TGTGCCAGCAGTTCCCGGCTAGCGCACTACGAGCAGTACTTC
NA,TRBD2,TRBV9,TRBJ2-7,CASSESASGSYEQYF,TGTGCCAGCAGCGAGAGTGCTAGCGGGTCCTACGAGCAGTACTTC
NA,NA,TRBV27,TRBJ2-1,CASSLSNEQFF,TGTGCCAGCAGTTTATCGAATGAGCAGTTCTTC
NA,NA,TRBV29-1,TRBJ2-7,CSVEDPGTESYEQYF,TGCAGCGTTGAAGATCCTGGAACAGAAAGCTACGAGCAGTACTTC
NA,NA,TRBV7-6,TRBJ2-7,CASSLASGGAYEQYF,TGTGCCAGCAGCTTAGCGTCCGGCGGAGCCTACGAGCAGTACTTC
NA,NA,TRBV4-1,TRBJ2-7,CASSQDQGWDRQYF,TGCGCCAGCAGCCAAGATCAAGGCTGGGATAGGCAGTACTTC
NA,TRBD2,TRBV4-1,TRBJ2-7,CASSQDLGREVYEQYF,TGCGCCAGCAGCCAAGATCTGGGTCGGGAGGTCTACGAGCAGTACTTC
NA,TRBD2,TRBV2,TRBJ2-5,CASRNGGLAFQETQYF,TGTGCCAGCAGGAACGGGGGACTAGCGTTCCAAGAGACCCAGTACTTC
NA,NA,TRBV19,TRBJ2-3,CATHHGGSSTDTQYF,TGTGCCACCCACCATGGGGGCTCTAGCACAGATACGCAGTATTTT
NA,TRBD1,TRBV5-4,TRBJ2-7,CASSYLRDRDNEQYF,TGTGCCAGCAGCTACCTCCGGGACAGGGATAACGAGCAGTACTTC
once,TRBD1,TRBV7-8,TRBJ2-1,CASSLPDREDNEQFF,TGTGCCAGCAGCTTACCGGACAGGGAGGACAATGAGCAGTTCTTC
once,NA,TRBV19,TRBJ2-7,CASSIAGTGSYEQYF,TGTGCCAGTAGTATAGCCGGGACTGGCTCCTACGAGCAGTACTTC
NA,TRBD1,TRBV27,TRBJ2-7,CASSLLAGQGTYEQYF,TGTGCCAGCAGTTTATTAGCGGGACAGGGGACCTACGAGCAGTACTTC
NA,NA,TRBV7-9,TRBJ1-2,CASSFNAANYGYTF,TGTGCCAGCAGCTTTAACGCAGCTAACTATGGCTACACCTTC
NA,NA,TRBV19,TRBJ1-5,CASSTPGPQHF,TGTGCCAGTAGTACGCCGGGGCCCCAGCATTTT
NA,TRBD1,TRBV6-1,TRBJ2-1,CASSEPGQAYNEQFF,TGTGCCAGCAGTGAACCGGGACAGGCCTACAATGAGCAGTTCTTC
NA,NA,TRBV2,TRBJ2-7,CASSDRGELGYEQYF,TGTGCCAGCAGTGATAGAGGGGAGCTTGGTTACGAGCAGTACTTC
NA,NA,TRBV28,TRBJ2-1,CASSFNEQFF,TGTGCCAGCAGTTTCAATGAGCAGTTCTTC
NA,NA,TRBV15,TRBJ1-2,CATSRDRGGFYGYTF,TGTGCCACCAGCAGAGACAGGGGAGGGTTCTATGGCTACACCTTC
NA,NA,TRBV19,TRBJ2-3,CASSIMAVASTDTQYF,TGTGCCAGTAGTATAATGGCAGTGGCTAGCACAGATACGCAGTATTTT
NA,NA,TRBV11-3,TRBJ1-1,CASSLLHGDEAFF,TGTGCCAGCAGCTTACTTCATGGGGATGAAGCTTTCTTT